The 30 T cell receptor beta chains reported below all come from one sample, sequenced in a study of blood T cell repertoires in COVID-19. Assay used: immunoSEQ multiplex PCR; TCRdb lists only in-frame clones, some missing. The repertoire holds 150,000 to 200,000 clones, with more than 70% as singletons. The sample was peripheral blood. Every receptor here comes from a woman aged 55-70 years with acute or convalescent COVID-19.

This sequence joins TRBV24-1 and TRBJ2-5, with TRBD1 identical over 7 bases. Germline V CDR1 and CDR2: KGHDR, SFDVKD. The junction had 10 bases not matched to a gene; V was cut back by 6 bases and J by 1 base. This CDR3 comprises 16 residues. CDR3 region: CATSLTGTATQETQYF. The CDR3 DNA reads TGTGCCACCAGTCTCACCGGGACAGCGACCCAAGAGACCCAGTACTTC.

The chain is built from TRBV5-1 and TRBJ1-4; D possibly corresponds to TRBD1 (5 bases). V gave up 4 bases and J gave up 5 bases, with 12 bases separating them. The CDR3 sequence is 14 residues long. The germline gives CDR1 SGHRS, CDR2 YFSETQ. The CDR3 loop reads CASSGGTENEKLFF. Written as DNA, the CDR3 is TGCGCCAGCAGCGGAGGGACTGAGAATGAAAAACTGTTTTTT.

This sequence joins TRBV9 and TRBJ2-3; 12 nucleotides line up with TRBD2. CDR3 length: 16 amino acids. Per germline, CDR1 SGDLS and CDR2 YYNGEE. With V trimmed by 3 bases and J by 0 bases, 2 bases remained unmatched. The CDR3 region is CASSDLAGGSTDTQYF. DNA of the CDR3: TGTGCCAGCAGCGACCTAGCGGGAGGGAGCACAGATACGCAGTATTTT.

The chain joins TRBV5-5 to TRBJ2-2; weak D call: TRBD1 (5 bases). The CDR3 runs 14 residues. Trimming left V 1 base short and J 3 bases short, with 7 bases between. From germline, CDR1 is SGHKS and CDR2 YYEKEE (reference sequence). CDR3 residues: CASSLMGHTGELFF. The CDR3 nucleotides read TGTGCCAGCAGCTTGATGGGGCACACCGGGGAGCTGTTTTTT.

The chain recombines TRBV21-1 with TRBJ2-5; TRBD1 reflects the table's D call only, with no check against the DNA. TRBV21-1 is annotated as a pseudogene. There are 13 residues in the CDR3. The CDR3 protein is CASGTGVLETQYF. CDR3 nucleotide sequence: TGTGCCAGCGGTACAGGGGTGTTAGAGACCCAGTACTTC.

This chain uses TRBV6-5 with TRBJ2-7, with 8 bases that match TRBD2. Germline V lookup: CDR1 MNHEY, CDR2 SVGAGI. The CDR3 consists of 14 residues. V was clipped by 4 bases and J by 2 bases; unmatched bases: 4. CDR3 sequence: CASSWAGGAYEQYF. CDR3 sequence (DNA): TGTGCCAGCAGTTGGGCGGGAGGAGCCTACGAGCAGTACTTC.

This clone came up once. V is TRBV30 and J is TRBJ1-6, with D perhaps matching TRBD1 (6 bases). This CDR3 has 15 residues. Germline V gene data show CDR1 as GTSNPN and CDR2 as SVGIG (reference sequence). V was clipped by 2 bases and J by 5 bases, with 13 bases between them. The CDR3 loop reads CAWSSSGVDNSPLHF. The CDR3 coding sequence is TGTGCCTGGAGTTCCTCAGGGGTAGATAATTCACCCCTCCACTTT.

The CDR3 DNA reads as TGTGTCAGCAGCAAATCCGCCAGGAGCGGGAAGGGTGGTGAGCAGTTCTTC. Protein sequence: CVSSKSARSGKGGEQFF. The chain combines TRBV21-1 with TRBJ2-1; the D call of TRBD2 is as the table states it, not checked on the DNA. TRBV21-1 is termed a pseudogene. There are 17 residues in the CDR3.

This clone was observed a single time. This chain links TRBV2 with TRBJ2-6, with TRBD2 as a possible D gene (5 bases). Per the germline V gene, CDR1 is SNHLY and CDR2 is FYNNEI. V was trimmed by 7 bases and J by 0 bases, leaving 10 bases between them. This CDR3 has 15 amino acids. The CDR3 sequence: CASTSGFSGANVLTF. CDR3 sequence (DNA): TGTGCCAGCACCTCGGGGTTCTCTGGGGCCAACGTCCTGACTTTC.

This clone was observed a few times. It is unclear where the CDR3 begins or ends on the DNA, so no DNA is shown, and the CDR3 is as TCRdb lists it. The V and J genes are TRBV27 and TRBJ1-6; the table's TRBD1 call for D was not verified on the DNA. CDR1 MNHEY and CDR2 SMNVEV come from the germline V gene (reference sequence). A total of 18 residues make up the CDR3, ends included. The CDR3 here is CASSSSGQGRRVNSPLHF.

DNA of the CDR3: TGTGCCAGCTCACCACTTCGAGGGTCGGGGGAGCAGTACTTC. Its translation: CASSPLRGSGEQYF. V gene TRBV18 combines with J gene TRBJ2-7; maybe TRBD2 (5 bases). Germline V gene lookup returns CDR1 KGHSH and CDR2 LQKENI. Trimming pared 1 base from V and 7 bases from J, leaving 14 bases between. CDR3 length equals 14 residues.

For this clone: Other DNA sequences in the same sample also yield this CDR3. The chain joins TRBV10-3 to TRBJ2-1; 10 bases align to TRBD2. The CDR3 loop spans 15 amino acids. Per the germline V gene, CDR1 is ENHRY and CDR2 is SYGVKD. J lost 2 bases, V lost 5 bases, and 3 bases had no gene match. CDR3 DNA: TGTGCCATCAGTTCCGGGACTAGCGCCTACAATGAGCAGTTCTTC. This codes for CAISSGTSAYNEQFF.

This chain links TRBV6-7 with TRBJ2-7, with D maybe TRBD1 (5 bases). TRBV6-7 is labeled an ORF, and its function is uncertain. The V end was cut by 4 bases, the J end by 1 base, with 26 bases between. The CDR3 runs 19 residues. CDR3 coding DNA: TGTGCCAGCAGTTCCCCGTCCGAAAAACAGGTCAGCCGATCCTACGAGCAGTACGTC. This sequence encodes CASSSPSEKQVSRSYEQYV.

J is TRBJ2-1 and V is TRBV5-1, with D unclear. V lost 3 bases and J 0 bases, leaving 10 bases between the germline ends. CDR1 and CDR2 (germline): SGHRS, YFSETQ. This CDR3 is 15 amino acids long. This CDR3 reads CASSSFKSSYNEQFF. CDR3 DNA sequence: TGCGCCAGCAGCTCATTTAAGAGCTCCTACAATGAGCAGTTCTTC.

The chain uses TRBV10-3 and TRBJ2-1, with 10 bases identical to TRBD2. In germline, CDR1 is ENHRY, CDR2 SYGVKD. The CDR3 covers 15 residues. The ends lost 4 bases at V and 5 bases at J; junction bases unmatched: 5. The CDR3 loop reads CAISAAAGGNNEQFF. The CDR3 region has the DNA TGTGCCATCAGTGCCGCAGCGGGAGGGAACAATGAGCAGTTCTTC.

This chain links TRBV2 with TRBJ1-4; weak D call: TRBD1 (5 bases). V lost 6 bases and J 8 bases, leaving 13 bases between the germline ends. Germline V lookup: CDR1 SNHLY, CDR2 FYNNEI. This CDR3 has 13 residues. The DNA for the CDR3 is TGTGCCAGCAGCTCCGGGACTCTGGAAAAACTGTTTTTT. Translated: CASSSGTLEKLFF.

This clone was detected a few times. The chain links TRBV7-3 to TRBJ2-7; D is ambiguous. From germline, CDR1 is SGHTA and CDR2 FQGTGA. CDR3 size: 16 residues. The V end was cut by 5 bases, the J end by 0 bases, with 17 bases between. The CDR3 is CASSPLPGPHSYEQYV. CDR3 DNA: TGTGCCAGCAGCCCACTTCCGGGTCCACACTCCTACGAGCAGTACGTC.

This clone has a handful of counts. The chain links TRBV3-1 (or the pseudogene TRBV3-2) to TRBJ1-6; D not resolved. The germline gives CDR1 LGHDT, CDR2 YNNKEL (reference sequence). There are 14 residues in the CDR3. V lost 5 bases, J lost 4 bases, and 9 bases lay in between. CDR3 in DNA: TGTGCCAGCAGCAGAGGTGAATATAATTCACCCCTCCACTTT. It translates to CASSRGEYNSPLHF.

This chain uses TRBV6-1 with TRBJ2-7; 8 bases line up with TRBD1. The CDR3 contains 14 residues. CDR1 and CDR2 from the germline V gene are MNHNS and SASEGT. V gave up 0 bases and J gave up 7 bases; unmatched junction bases: 5. CDR3 residues: CASSEAWTGWEQYV. CDR3 coding DNA: TGTGCCAGCAGTGAAGCGTGGACAGGGTGGGAGCAGTACGTC.

The chain is built from TRBV5-1 and TRBJ2-5; tentative D call: TRBD1 (5 bases). Looked up from germline, CDR1 is SGHRS and CDR2 is YFSETQ. This CDR3 comprises 15 residues. V was pared by 4 bases and J by 4 bases, with 17 bases between. Here the CDR3 reads CASSRTGIFTETQYF. CDR3 nucleotides: TGCGCCAGCAGCCGCACAGGAATTTTTACAGAGACCCAGTACTTC.

The V and J genes are TRBV27 and TRBJ2-1, with D possibly TRBD1 on 5 matching bases. The germline V gene has CDR1 MNHEY and CDR2 SMNVEV (reference sequence). The V gene lost 6 bases and the J gene lost 6 bases, with 15 bases spanning the gap. The CDR3 has 14 residues. The CDR3 DNA is TGTGCCAGCAGCCACAAAGGGGATTTCAATGAGCAGTTCTTC. Amino acids: CASSHKGDFNEQFF.

The rearrangement uses TRBV6-2 or TRBV6-3 and TRBJ2-1; D might be TRBD2 (6 bases). The V and J ends lost 4 bases and 6 bases respectively, with 16 bases between them. CDR3 size: 15 residues. CDR1 MNHEY and CDR2 SVGEGT come from the germline V gene. The chain's CDR3 is CASSFRDWFANEQFF. The CDR3 region has the DNA TGTGCCAGCAGTTTCCGGGACTGGTTTGCCAATGAGCAGTTCTTC.

This chain joins TRBV29-1 and TRBJ2-1; maybe TRBD2 (5 bases). Germline lookup yields CDR1 SQVTM and CDR2 ANQGSEA. Trimming left V 5 bases short and J 4 bases short, with 21 bases between. The CDR3 has 16 amino acids. The CDR3 region has the DNA TGCAGCGTTAGGTATGTAGGGAGCGTGGGATACAATGAGCAGTTCTTC. Its translation: CSVRYVGSVGYNEQFF.

The rearrangement links TRBV15 to TRBJ1-5, with TRBD1 matching over 7 bases. V trimming: 4 bases; J trimming: 4 bases; junction bases outside the gene matches: 7. There are 15 residues in the CDR3. The V gene's germline CDR1 is LNHNV and CDR2 YYDKDF (reference sequence). Here the CDR3 reads CATSTLTGLNQPQHF. CDR3 coding DNA: TGTGCCACCAGCACCCTGACAGGGTTGAATCAGCCCCAGCATTTT.

The chain combines TRBV5-1 with TRBJ2-5, with 7 bases matching TRBD2. CDR3 length equals 14 residues. Germline values: CDR1 SGHRS, CDR2 YFSETQ. With V trimmed by 3 bases and J by 3 bases, 5 bases remained unmatched. CDR3 DNA sequence: TGCGCCAGCAGCTCCGGGACTAACAAAGAGACCCAGTACTTC. This translates into CASSSGTNKETQYF.

The chain couples TRBV5-4 to TRBJ2-5; 11 bases map to TRBD2. Germline V gene data show CDR1 as SGHNT and CDR2 as YYREEE (reference sequence). J lost 2 bases, V lost 3 bases, and 6 bases had no gene match. This CDR3 is 16 amino acids long. For the CDR3, the DNA is TGTGCCAGCAGCTCGAATAGCGGGAGGGATCAAGAGACCCAGTACTTC. It yields the protein CASSSNSGRDQETQYF.

The chain carries TRBV7-9 and TRBJ1-2; D is perhaps TRBD1 (5 bases). CDR3 length: 12 residues. Trimming shortened V by 5 bases and J by 8 bases, and 12 bases separated the two germline ends. Germline V gene sequence: CDR1 SEHNR, CDR2 FQNEAQ (reference sequence). CDR3 protein: CASSNDRWGYTF. The CDR3 DNA follows: TGTGCCAGCAGCAACGACAGATGGGGCTACACCTTC.

The table lists this clone with a count of one. The gene calls are TRBV7-5 and TRBJ1-5; no DNA check was done on the table's D call, TRBD1. TRBV7-5 has pseudogene status. The length of the CDR3 is 15 residues. This chain's CDR3 is CARSLAGTGNQPQHF. The CDR3 nucleotides are TGTGCCAGAAGCTTAGCCGGGACAGGCAATCAGCCCCAGCATTTT.

V and J are TRBV6-5 and TRBJ2-3; 10 nucleotides match TRBD1. The CDR3 is 13 residues long. After removal of 7 bases from V and 5 bases from J, the junction contained 3 bases not matched to a gene. Germline V CDR1 and CDR2: MNHEY, SVGAGI. CDR3 nucleotides: TGTGCCAGCACGGGACAGGGGAAAGATACGCAGTATTTT. This gives the protein CASTGQGKDTQYF.

The chain recombines TRBV2 with TRBJ2-7, with TRBD2 as a possible D gene (5 bases). CDR3 length: 14 amino acids. The V end lost 6 bases, the J end lost 3 bases, and 15 bases lay between the germline ends. Germline-derived CDR1 and CDR2 are SNHLY and FYNNEI. The CDR3 loop is CASSGNPTIYEQYF. DNA for the CDR3: TGTGCCAGCAGCGGGAATCCCACCATCTACGAGCAGTACTTC.